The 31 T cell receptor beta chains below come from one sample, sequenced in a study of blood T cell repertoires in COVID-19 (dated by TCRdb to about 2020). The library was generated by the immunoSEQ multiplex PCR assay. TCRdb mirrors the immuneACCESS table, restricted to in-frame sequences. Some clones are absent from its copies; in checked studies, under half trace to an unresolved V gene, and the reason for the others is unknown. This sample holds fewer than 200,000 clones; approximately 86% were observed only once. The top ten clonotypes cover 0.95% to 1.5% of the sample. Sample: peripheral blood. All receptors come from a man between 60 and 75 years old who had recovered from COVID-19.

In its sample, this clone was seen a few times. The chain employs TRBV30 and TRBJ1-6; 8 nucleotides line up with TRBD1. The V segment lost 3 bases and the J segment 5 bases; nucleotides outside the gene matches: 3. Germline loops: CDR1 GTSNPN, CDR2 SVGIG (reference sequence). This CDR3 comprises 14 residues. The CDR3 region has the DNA TGTGCCTGGAGGGACAGGGTAGATAATTCACCCCTCCACTTT. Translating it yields CAWRDRVDNSPLHF. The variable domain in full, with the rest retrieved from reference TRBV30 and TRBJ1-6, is SQTIHQWPATLVQPVGSPLSLECTVEGTSNPNLYWYRQAAGRGLQLLFYSVGIGQISSEVPQNLSASRPQDRQFILSSKKLLLSDSGFYLCAWRDRVDNSPLHFGNGTRLTVT.

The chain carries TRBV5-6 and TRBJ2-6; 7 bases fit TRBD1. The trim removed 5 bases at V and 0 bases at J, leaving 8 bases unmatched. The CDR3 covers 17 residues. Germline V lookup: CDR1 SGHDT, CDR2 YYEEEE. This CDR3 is CASRDGQEASGANVLTF. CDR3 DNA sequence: TGTGCCAGCAGGGATGGACAGGAGGCCTCTGGGGCCAACGTCCTGACTTTC.

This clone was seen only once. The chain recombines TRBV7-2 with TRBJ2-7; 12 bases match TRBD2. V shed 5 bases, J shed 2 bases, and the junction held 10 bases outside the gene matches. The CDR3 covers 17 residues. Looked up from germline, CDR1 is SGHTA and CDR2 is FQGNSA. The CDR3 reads CASSQRVASGGAYEQYF. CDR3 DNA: TGTGCCAGCAGCCAAAGGGTGGCTAGCGGGGGGGCCTACGAGCAGTACTTC. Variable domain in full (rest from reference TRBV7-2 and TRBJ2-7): GAGVSQSPSNKVTEKGKDVELRCDPISGHTALYWYRQSLGQGLEFLIYFQGNSAPDKSGLPSDRFSAERTGGSVSTLTIQRTQQEDSAVYLCASSQRVASGGAYEQYFGPGTRLTVT.

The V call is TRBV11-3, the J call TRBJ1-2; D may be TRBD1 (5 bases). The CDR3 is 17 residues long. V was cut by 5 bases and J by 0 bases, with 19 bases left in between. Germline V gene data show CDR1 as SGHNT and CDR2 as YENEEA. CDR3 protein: CASSRNPTGEANYGYTF. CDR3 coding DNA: TGTGCCAGCAGCAGAAACCCCACAGGTGAAGCTAACTATGGCTACACCTTC.

DNA of the CDR3: TGCAGTGCTAGTATCGACCGTGGACAGGGAGGCAGTGCGTTTGGCTACACCTTC. Protein: CSASIDRGQGGSAFGYTF. V and J are TRBV20-1 and TRBJ1-2, with 8 positions matching TRBD1. The germline CDR1 and CDR2 sequences are DFQATT and SNEGSKA (reference sequence). The CDR3 runs 18 residues. J lost 7 bases, V lost 3 bases, and 22 bases had no gene match.

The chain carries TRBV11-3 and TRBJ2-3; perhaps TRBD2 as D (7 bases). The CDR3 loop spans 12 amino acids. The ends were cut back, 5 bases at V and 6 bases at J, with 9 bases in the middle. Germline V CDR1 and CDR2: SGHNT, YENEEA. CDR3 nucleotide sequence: TGTGCCAGCAGCGCGGGGGCGGATACGCAGTATTTT. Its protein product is CASSAGADTQYF.

The CDR3 protein is CASSPRTADEQYF. DNA for the CDR3: TGTGCCAGCAGCCCGCGGACAGCCGACGAGCAGTACTTC. This chain uses TRBV11-2 with TRBJ2-7; tentative D call: TRBD1 (6 bases). Trimming left V 5 bases short and J 5 bases short, with 13 bases between. CDR1 and CDR2 (germline): SGHAT, FQNNGV. The CDR3 is 13 amino acids.

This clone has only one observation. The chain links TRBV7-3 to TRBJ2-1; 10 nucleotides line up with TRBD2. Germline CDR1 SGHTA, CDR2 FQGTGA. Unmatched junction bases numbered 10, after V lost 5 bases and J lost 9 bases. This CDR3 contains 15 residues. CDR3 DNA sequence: TGTGCCAGCAGCCAGACAGCGGGGGGGCATGGTGAGCAGTTCTTC. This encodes CASSQTAGGHGEQFF.

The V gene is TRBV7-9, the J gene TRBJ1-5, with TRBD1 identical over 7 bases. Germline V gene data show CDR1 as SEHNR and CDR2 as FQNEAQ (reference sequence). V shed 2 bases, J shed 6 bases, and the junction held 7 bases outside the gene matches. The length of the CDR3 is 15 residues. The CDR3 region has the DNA TGTGCCAGCAGCTTAACAGGGGCAGTAGGTCAGCCCCAGCATTTT. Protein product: CASSLTGAVGQPQHF.

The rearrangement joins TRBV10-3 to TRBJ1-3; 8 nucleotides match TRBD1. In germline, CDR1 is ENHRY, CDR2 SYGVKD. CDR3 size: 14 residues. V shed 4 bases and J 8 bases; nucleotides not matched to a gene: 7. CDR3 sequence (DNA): TGTGCCATCAGTGTTGTCCAGGGGGCAGACACCATATATTTT. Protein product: CAISVVQGADTIYF.

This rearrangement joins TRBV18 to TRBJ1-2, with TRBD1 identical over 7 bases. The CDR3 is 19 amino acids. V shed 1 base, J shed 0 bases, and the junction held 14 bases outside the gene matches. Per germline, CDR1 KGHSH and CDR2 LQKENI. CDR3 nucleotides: TGTGCCAGCTCACCACTTCTATTAACGGGACAGATCACTAACTATGGCTACACCTTC. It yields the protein CASSPLLLTGQITNYGYTF.

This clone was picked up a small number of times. This chain's CDR3 is CASSFGTGSYEQYF. The CDR3 region has the DNA TGCGCCAGCAGCTTCGGGACAGGCAGCTACGAGCAGTACTTC. The chain combines TRBV5-1 with TRBJ2-7, with 8 bases aligning to TRBD1. V trimming: 2 bases; J trimming: 3 bases; junction bases outside the gene matches: 4. The CDR3 runs 14 residues. Germline V gene lookup returns CDR1 SGHRS and CDR2 YFSETQ.

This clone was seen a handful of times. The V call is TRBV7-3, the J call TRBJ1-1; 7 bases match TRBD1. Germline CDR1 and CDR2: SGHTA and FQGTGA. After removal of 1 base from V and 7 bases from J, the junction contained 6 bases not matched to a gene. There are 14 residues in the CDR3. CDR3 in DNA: TGTGCCAGCAGCTTAAACAGGGGTCTGAGTGAAGCTTTCTTT. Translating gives CASSLNRGLSEAFF.

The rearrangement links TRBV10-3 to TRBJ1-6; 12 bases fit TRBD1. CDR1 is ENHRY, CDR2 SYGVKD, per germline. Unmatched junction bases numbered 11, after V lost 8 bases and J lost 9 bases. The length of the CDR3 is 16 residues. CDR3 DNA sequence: TGTGCCATCGGGGGCGGGACAGGGGGCTATCTTTCACCCCTCCACTTT. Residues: CAIGGGTGGYLSPLHF.

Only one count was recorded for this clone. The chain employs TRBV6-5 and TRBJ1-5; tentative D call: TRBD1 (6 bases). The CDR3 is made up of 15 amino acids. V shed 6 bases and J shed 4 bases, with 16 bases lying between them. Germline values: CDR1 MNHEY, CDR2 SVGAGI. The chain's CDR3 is CASRWTALSNQPQHF. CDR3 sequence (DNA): TGTGCCAGCAGGTGGACAGCGCTATCTAATCAGCCCCAGCATTTT.

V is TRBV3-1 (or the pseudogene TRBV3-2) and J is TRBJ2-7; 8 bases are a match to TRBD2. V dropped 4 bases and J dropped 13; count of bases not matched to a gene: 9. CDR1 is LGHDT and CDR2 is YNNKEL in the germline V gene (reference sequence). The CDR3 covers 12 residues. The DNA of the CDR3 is TGTGCCAGCAGCCTCCTAAGCGGGGGAGCCTACTTC. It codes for CASSLLSGGAYF.

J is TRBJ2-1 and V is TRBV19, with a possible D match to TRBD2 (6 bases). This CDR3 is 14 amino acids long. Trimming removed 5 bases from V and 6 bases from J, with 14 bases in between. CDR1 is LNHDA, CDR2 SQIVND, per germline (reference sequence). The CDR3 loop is CASSGGKVLNEQFF. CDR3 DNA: TGTGCCAGTAGTGGAGGGAAAGTTCTCAATGAGCAGTTCTTC.

CDR3 loop: CASRSGTGGSGNTIYF. The CDR3 nucleotides are TGTGCCAGCAGGTCCGGGACAGGGGGCTCTGGAAACACCATATATTTT. The chain combines TRBV11-2 with TRBJ1-3; 11 bases map to TRBD1. Germline CDR1 and CDR2: SGHAT and FQNNGV. The CDR3 runs to 16 residues. Trimming took 6 bases from V and 0 from J; bases not matched to a gene: 4.

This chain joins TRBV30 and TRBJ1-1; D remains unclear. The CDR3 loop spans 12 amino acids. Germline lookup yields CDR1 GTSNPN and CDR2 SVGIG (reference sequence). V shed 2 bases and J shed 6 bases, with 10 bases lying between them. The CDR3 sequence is CAWSLAGAEAFF. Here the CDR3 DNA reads TGTGCCTGGAGTCTGGCGGGCGCTGAAGCTTTCTTT.

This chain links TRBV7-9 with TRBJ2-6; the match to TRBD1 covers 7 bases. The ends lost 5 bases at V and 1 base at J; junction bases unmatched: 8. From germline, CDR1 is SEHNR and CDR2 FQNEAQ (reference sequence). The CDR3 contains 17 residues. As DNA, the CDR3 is TGTGCCAGCAGCCTTAGACAGGGCTCTTCTGGGGCCAACGTCCTGACTTTC. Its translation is CASSLRQGSSGANVLTF.

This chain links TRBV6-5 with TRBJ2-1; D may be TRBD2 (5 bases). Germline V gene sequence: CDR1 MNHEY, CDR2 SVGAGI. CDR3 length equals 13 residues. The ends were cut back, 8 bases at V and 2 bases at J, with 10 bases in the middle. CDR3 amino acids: CASLERPYNEQFF. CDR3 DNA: TGTGCCAGCCTCGAGCGGCCCTACAATGAGCAGTTCTTC.

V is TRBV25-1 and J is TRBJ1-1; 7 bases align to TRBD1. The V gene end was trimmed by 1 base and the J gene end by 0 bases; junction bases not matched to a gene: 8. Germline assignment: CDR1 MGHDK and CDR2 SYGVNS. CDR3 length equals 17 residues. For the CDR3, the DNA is TGTGCCAGCAGTGAATTCGGGACAGCCGTTTTGAACACTGAAGCTTTCTTT. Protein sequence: CASSEFGTAVLNTEAFF.

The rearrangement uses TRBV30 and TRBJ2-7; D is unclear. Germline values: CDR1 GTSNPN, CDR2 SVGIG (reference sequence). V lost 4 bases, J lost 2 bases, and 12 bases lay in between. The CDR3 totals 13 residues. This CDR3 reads CAWTKPRTYEQYF. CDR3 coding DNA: TGTGCCTGGACTAAACCGAGGACCTACGAGCAGTACTTC.

CDR3 in DNA: TGCGCCAGCAGCCTGGGGACAGGGGGCGCAAAATTTGAGGATACGCAGTATTTT. This codes for CASSLGTGGAKFEDTQYF. This chain links TRBV4-3 with TRBJ2-3, with 12 bases that match TRBD1. This CDR3 has 18 amino acids. Per the germline V gene, CDR1 is LGHNA and CDR2 is YSLEER. J gave up 6 bases and V 4 bases, and 14 bases lay outside the gene matches.

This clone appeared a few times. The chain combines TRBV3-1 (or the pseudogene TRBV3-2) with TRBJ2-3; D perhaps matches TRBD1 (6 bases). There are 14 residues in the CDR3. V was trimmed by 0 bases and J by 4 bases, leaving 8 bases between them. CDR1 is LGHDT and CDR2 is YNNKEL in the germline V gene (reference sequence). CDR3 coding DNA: TGTGCCAGCAGCCAAGAGGCAGGGGCAGATACGCAGTATTTT. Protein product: CASSQEAGADTQYF.

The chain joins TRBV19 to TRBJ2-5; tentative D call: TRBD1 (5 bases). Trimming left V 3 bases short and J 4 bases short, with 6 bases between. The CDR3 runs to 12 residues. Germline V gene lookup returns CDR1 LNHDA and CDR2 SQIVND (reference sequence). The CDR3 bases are TGTGCCAGTAGTATTCAGGGAGAGACCCAGTACTTC. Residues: CASSIQGETQYF. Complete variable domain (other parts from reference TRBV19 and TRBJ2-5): DGGITQSPKYLFRKEGQNVTLSCEQNLNHDAMYWYRQDPGQGLRLIYYSQIVNDFQKGDIAEGYSVSREKKESFPLTVTSAQKNPTAFYLCASSIQGETQYFGPGTRLLVL.

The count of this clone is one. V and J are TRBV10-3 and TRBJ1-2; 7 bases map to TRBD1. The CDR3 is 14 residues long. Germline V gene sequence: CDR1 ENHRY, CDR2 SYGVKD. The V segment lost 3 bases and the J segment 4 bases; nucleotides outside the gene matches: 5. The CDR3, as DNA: TGTGCCATCAGTGACCCAGGGGGTGGCTATGGCTACACCTTC. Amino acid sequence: CAISDPGGGYGYTF.

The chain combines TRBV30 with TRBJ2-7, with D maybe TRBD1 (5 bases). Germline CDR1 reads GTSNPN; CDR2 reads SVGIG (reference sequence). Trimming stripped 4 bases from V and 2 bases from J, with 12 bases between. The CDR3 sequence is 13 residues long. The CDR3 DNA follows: TGTGCCTGGACTACAGGATCTACCTACGAGCAGTACTTC. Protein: CAWTTGSTYEQYF.

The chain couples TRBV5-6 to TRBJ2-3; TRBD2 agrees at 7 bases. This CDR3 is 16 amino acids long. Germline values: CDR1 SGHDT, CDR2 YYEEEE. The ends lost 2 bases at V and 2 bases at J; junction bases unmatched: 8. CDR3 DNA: TGTGCCAGCAGCTTATCGGCTAGCGGAATCACAGATACGCAGTATTTT. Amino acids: CASSLSASGITDTQYF.

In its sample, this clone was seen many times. CDR3 amino acids: CASSQDSAGASYEQYF. The CDR3 coding sequence is TGTGCCAGCAGCCAAGATAGCGCGGGGGCCTCCTACGAGCAGTACTTC. V and J are TRBV4-2 and TRBJ2-7, with a weak D call TRBD2 (7 bases). CDR1 LGHNA and CDR2 YNFKEQ come from the germline V gene. This CDR3 has 16 amino acids. Trimming shortened V by 0 bases and J by 0 bases, and 12 bases separated the two germline ends.

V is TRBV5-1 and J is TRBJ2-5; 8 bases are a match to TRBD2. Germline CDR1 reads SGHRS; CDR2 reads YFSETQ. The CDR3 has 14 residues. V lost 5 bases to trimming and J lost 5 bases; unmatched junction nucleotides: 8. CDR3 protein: CASRKAGAGETQYF. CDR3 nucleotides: TGCGCCAGCAGAAAAGCGGGGGCCGGCGAGACCCAGTACTTC.